A selection of T cell receptor beta chains follows, all from one sample in a study of blood T cell repertoires in COVID-19. TCRdb's copy holds only in-frame clones and misses some; the assay was immunoSEQ multiplex PCR. Here the sample spans 55,000 to 70,000 clones, approximately 90% being singletons. The sample taken for sequencing was peripheral blood. The receptors come from a woman of 80 years or more with COVID-19, enrolled during active disease. Each CDR3 is given with its conserved first and last residue. The order of the fields is clone size, J gene, D gene, V gene, CDR3 protein, CDR3 DNA. A D gene is named only where the DNA matches it firmly. The size field is filled for only some rows; it gives once, few, many or a size class.

>NA|TRBJ1-5|NA|TRBV6-1
CASSEQGSSQPQHF
TGTGCCAGCAGTGAACAGGGTTCTAGTCAGCCCCAGCATTTT
>once|TRBJ2-1|TRBD2|TRBV11-2
CASSLLAGGYNEQFF
TGTGCCAGCTCCCTTCTGGCGGGGGGGTACAATGAGCAGTTCTTC
>NA|TRBJ2-7|NA|TRBV12-3/TRBV12-4
CASSLREDSEQYF
TGTGCCAGCAGTTTACGGGAGGACAGCGAGCAGTACTTC
>NA|TRBJ2-7|NA|TRBV7-3
CASSPQGNSYEQYF
TGTGCCAGCAGCCCTCAGGGGAACTCCTACGAGCAGTACTTC
>once|TRBJ2-1|TRBD1|TRBV5-1
CASSLGGTGGNEQFF
TGCGCCAGCAGCTTGGGTGGGACAGGGGGCAATGAGCAGTTCTTC
>NA|TRBJ2-7|TRBD2|TRBV11-2
CASSLERSSGVSSYEQYF
TGTGCCAGCAGCTTAGAGCGGTCTAGCGGGGTCAGCTCCTACGAGCAGTACTTC
>NA|TRBJ2-7|TRBD1|TRBV18
CASSLLLGQASVEQYF
TGTGCCAGCTCACTCCTACTGGGACAGGCCTCTGTCGAGCAGTACTTC
>NA|TRBJ2-7|NA|TRBV28
CASTRGRNEQYF
TGTGCCAGCACCCGGGGGAGGAACGAGCAGTACTTC
>NA|TRBJ1-1|NA|TRBV5-1
CASSLFIGGRVDTEAFF
TGCGCCAGCAGCTTATTTATAGGTGGCAGGGTCGACACTGAAGCTTTCTTT
>NA|TRBJ2-3|NA|TRBV15
CATSRADSGWTDTQYF
TGTGCCACCAGCAGAGCGGACAGCGGCTGGACAGATACGCAGTATTTT
>NA|TRBJ2-7|NA|TRBV29-1
CSVTDPGYEQYF
TGCAGCGTTACCGACCCAGGCTACGAGCAGTACTTC
>NA|TRBJ2-1|TRBD2|TRBV27
CASSLMTSGGFEQFF
TGTGCCAGCAGTTTGATGACTAGCGGGGGATTTGAGCAGTTCTTC
>NA|TRBJ1-3|TRBD1|TRBV11-3
CASSPGQGPGNTIYF
TGTGCCAGCAGCCCTGGACAGGGCCCTGGAAACACCATATATTTT
>few|TRBJ2-1|TRBD2|TRBV4-2
CASSQARSVAGGNEQFF
TGTGCCAGCAGCCAAGCAAGGTCGGTAGCGGGGGGTAATGAGCAGTTCTTC
>NA|TRBJ1-6|TRBD1|TRBV7-2
CASSPLTGQSPLHF
TGTGCCAGCAGTCCACTGACAGGGCAATCACCCCTCCACTTT
>once|TRBJ2-7|TRBD2|TRBV2
CASGTSVYYEQYF
TGTGCCAGCGGGACTAGCGTTTACTACGAGCAGTACTTC
>NA|TRBJ2-2|TRBD2|TRBV7-9
CASSPLAINTGELFF
TGTGCCAGCAGCCCACTAGCGATTAACACCGGGGAGCTGTTTTTT
>NA|TRBJ2-1|TRBD1|TRBV27
CASSLFPGQGKEQFF
TGTGCCAGCAGTTTATTCCCGGGACAGGGGAAAGAGCAGTTCTTC
>NA|TRBJ2-5|TRBD2|TRBV5-1
CASSLSGTSGGQETQYF
TGCGCCAGCAGCTTATCCGGGACTAGCGGGGGGCAAGAGACCCAGTACTTC
>NA|TRBJ1-1|NA|TRBV4-1
CASSPTEARTEAFF
TGCGCCAGCAGCCCCACAGAAGCAAGAACTGAAGCTTTCTTT
>once|TRBJ1-2|NA|TRBV19
CASSTLHPTGEANYGYTF
TGTGCCAGTAGTACACTCCACCCGACAGGAGAAGCTAACTATGGCTACACCTTC